The rows below give T cell receptor beta chains drawn from one sample of a study of T cell repertoires in cytomegalovirus infection. These receptors are not linked to any known antigen. Via MiXCR, TCRdb re-called the reads, giving one row per CDR3 protein. The table records about 330,000 distinct CDR3 sequences, approximately 30% of them present only once. Sequenced here: cultured PBMCs, sampled from culture after CMV antigen stimulation. The receptors come from a human donor in good health (CMV status not recorded). Some clones in this sample may be carry-over from other donors' samples. Each CDR3 is given without its conserved first and last residue. The order of the fields is clone size, J gene, V gene, CDR3 length, CDR3 protein. Expanded clones are given a class, and other clones once, few, many or no size at all.

clone size: many; J gene: TRBJ2-5; V gene: TRBV7-2; CDR3 length: 12; CDR3 protein: ASSLEWGGETQY
clone size: NA; J gene: TRBJ2-3; V gene: TRBV6-5; CDR3 length: 13; CDR3 protein: ASSYSGGPYDTQY
clone size: NA; J gene: TRBJ2-7; V gene: TRBV7-8; CDR3 length: 14; CDR3 protein: ASSFRRTGRFDEQY
clone size: NA; J gene: TRBJ2-1; V gene: TRBV6-2/TRBV6-3; CDR3 length: 12; CDR3 protein: ASSFLVLSNEQF
clone size: few; J gene: TRBJ1-2; V gene: TRBV4-1; CDR3 length: 12; CDR3 protein: ASRGLTANYGYT
clone size: NA; J gene: TRBJ2-1; V gene: TRBV20-1; CDR3 length: 14; CDR3 protein: SARVRGTSGRYEQF
clone size: NA; J gene: TRBJ2-1; V gene: TRBV4-3; CDR3 length: 12; CDR3 protein: ASSQAVEMAEQF
clone size: few; J gene: TRBJ2-1; V gene: TRBV6-8; CDR3 length: 13; CDR3 protein: ASSPKSGKKDEQF
clone size: NA; J gene: TRBJ2-1; V gene: TRBV6-5; CDR3 length: 14; CDR3 protein: ASSYSPSGVYNEQF
clone size: NA; J gene: TRBJ2-7; V gene: TRBV28; CDR3 length: 12; CDR3 protein: ASGTSGNLYEQY
clone size: NA; J gene: TRBJ2-5; V gene: TRBV6-2/TRBV6-3; CDR3 length: 14; CDR3 protein: ASSYAAGATQETQY
clone size: few; J gene: TRBJ1-1; V gene: TRBV7-8; CDR3 length: 10; CDR3 protein: ASSLRSVEAF
clone size: NA; J gene: TRBJ1-1; V gene: TRBV11-2; CDR3 length: 12; CDR3 protein: ASTTMGGNGEAF
clone size: few; J gene: TRBJ2-7; V gene: TRBV28; CDR3 length: 10; CDR3 protein: ASSGGTYEQY
clone size: few; J gene: TRBJ1-2; V gene: TRBV7-9; CDR3 length: 10; CDR3 protein: ASSSTEYGYT
clone size: NA; J gene: TRBJ1-2; V gene: TRBV6-8; CDR3 length: 12; CDR3 protein: ASSFTGGVDGYT
clone size: few; J gene: TRBJ2-5; V gene: TRBV12-3/TRBV12-4; CDR3 length: 13; CDR3 protein: ASSRSGRMQETQY
clone size: NA; J gene: TRBJ1-6; V gene: TRBV20-1; CDR3 length: 14; CDR3 protein: SAELGTGATNSPLH
clone size: many; J gene: TRBJ1-5; V gene: TRBV7-9; CDR3 length: 11; CDR3 protein: ASSLQGQQPQH
clone size: few; J gene: TRBJ2-7; V gene: TRBV4-3; CDR3 length: 14; CDR3 protein: ASSQAPGQGIYEQY
clone size: NA; J gene: TRBJ2-1; V gene: TRBV7-2; CDR3 length: 12; CDR3 protein: ASSRQTAGNEQF
clone size: NA; J gene: TRBJ2-1; V gene: TRBV19; CDR3 length: 13; CDR3 protein: ASSATGGMVNEQF